The TCR beta chain under discussion was sequenced for a study of CD8 T cells in ankylosing spondylitis (TCRdb year 2017). With regard to the full study: T cell receptor beta repertoires were profiled in healthy donors and ankylosing spondylitis patients so that disease-linked TCR variants could be found. The full study cohort comprised about 23 ankylosing spondylitis patients and 110 or so healthy donors. Samples of peripheral blood were taken, and for ankylosing spondylitis patients, synovial fluid was collected as well.

TCRdb records Illumina HiSeq 2500 as the sequencer. TCR beta libraries were prepared by quantitative 5'-RACE with molecular barcodes. From the authors' description of their analysis: A new computational method based on a probabilistic model of VDJ rearrangement was used to identify disease-linked TCR variants. Starting from the raw public reads, TCRdb applied fastp trimming at Q25, assembled clones with MiXCR and retained in-frame beta chains. Here each entry gathers all rows of one CDR3 protein and keeps the most common genes and DNA. TCRdb's processing, not the authors' own work, is the source of the V and J calls. Across this sample there are about 220,000 distinct CDR3 sequences, with roughly 25% seen only once. The top ten hold under 8% of the sample. A note on this clonotype: Its antigen is not yet known. Base-call qualities are not available, and no considerably larger clone is one nucleotide away.

The paper's findings and limits, for the study overall: Some TCR beta motif variants had previously been reported in synovial fluid and blood of reactive arthritis patients, which suggested common disease-initiation mechanisms. The disease-linked clones showed a CD8+ phenotype and occurred at relatively low frequencies in peripheral blood. The disease-linked clones were reported to be significantly enriched in matched synovial fluid samples from ankylosing spondylitis patients. Blood from ankylosing spondylitis patients appeared to be characterized by a TCR beta motif made up of seven or eight highly homologous amino acid variants.

From the cysteine up to the phenylalanine, the CDR3 has a length of 19 residues. The read is trimmed to its CDR3 DNA, 57 bases read in frame from base 1. From the germline V gene (reference sequence), CDR1 is DFQATT and CDR2 is SNEGSKA. V gives up 0 bases and J gives up 4 bases, and the segment between their germline ends measures 25 bases. The chain joins TRBV20-1 to TRBJ2-1; TRBD2 is perhaps the D gene, given 6 matching bases. The specimen was blood, either unsorted or a sorted T cell fraction (not recorded which). The receptor comes from a male donor with ankylosing spondylitis or in good health (not recorded which). The CDR3 loop reads CSARDAGLARPNSYNEQFF. Read as DNA, the sequence is TGCAGTGCTAGAGATGCGGGGCTAGCGCGCCCGAACTCTTACAATGAGCAGTTCTTC.